Listed below are T cell receptor beta chains from one sample, sequenced in a study of blood T cell repertoires in COVID-19. Sequencing used immunoSEQ multiplex PCR; TCRdb keeps in-frame clones, though not all of them. The sample contains approximately 270,000 clones, 89% of which appear only once. The sequencing input was peripheral blood. The receptors shown here come from a man aged 45 to 65 with acute or convalescent COVID-19. The CDR3 runs from the conserved cysteine through the conserved F or W. The order of the fields is V gene, D gene, clone size, J gene, CDR3 DNA, CDR3 protein. The D gene is left open where the match is weak. The size field is filled for only some rows; it gives once, few, many or a size class.

v_gene: TRBV6-5; d_gene: -; abundance: -; j_gene: TRBJ1-2; CDR3nt: TGTGCCACCCAGGAAACAGATTTCTATGGCTACACCTTC; CDR3aa: CATQETDFYGYTF
v_gene: TRBV7-3; d_gene: -; abundance: -; j_gene: TRBJ1-1; CDR3nt: TGTGCCAGCAGCTCTACAGGGAATCCCTACACTGAAGCTTTCTTT; CDR3aa: CASSSTGNPYTEAFF
v_gene: TRBV5-1; d_gene: -; abundance: -; j_gene: TRBJ2-5; CDR3nt: TGCGCCAGCAGCTGGAGGGCCCAAGAGACCCAGTACTTC; CDR3aa: CASSWRAQETQYF
v_gene: TRBV5-1; d_gene: -; abundance: -; j_gene: TRBJ2-7; CDR3nt: TGCGCCAGCAGCAGATTATCCAGGGGTTCCGAGCAGTACTTC; CDR3aa: CASSRLSRGSEQYF
v_gene: TRBV19; d_gene: -; abundance: -; j_gene: TRBJ2-5; CDR3nt: TGTGCCAGTAGTATCAGAGGGGAGACCCAGTACTTC; CDR3aa: CASSIRGETQYF
v_gene: TRBV5-1; d_gene: TRBD1; abundance: few; j_gene: TRBJ1-2; CDR3nt: TGCGCCAGCAGCTTGGCTTTGGGGACAGGCCTAACTAACTATGGCTACACCTTC; CDR3aa: CASSLALGTGLTNYGYTF
v_gene: TRBV30; d_gene: -; abundance: few; j_gene: TRBJ2-3; CDR3nt: TGTGCCTGGACTGGGGGGACAGATACGCAGTATTTT; CDR3aa: CAWTGGTDTQYF
v_gene: TRBV5-1; d_gene: TRBD1; abundance: -; j_gene: TRBJ1-1; CDR3nt: TGCGCCAGCAGTTCTCAGGGGGCGCGGTCTTGGAACACTGAAGCTTTCTTT; CDR3aa: CASSSQGARSWNTEAFF
v_gene: TRBV23-1; d_gene: -; abundance: -; j_gene: TRBJ1-2; CDR3nt: TGCGCCAGCGGCCCCGGCTACACCTTC; CDR3aa: CASGPGYTF
v_gene: TRBV3-1/TRBV3-2; d_gene: TRBD2; abundance: -; j_gene: TRBJ2-4; CDR3nt: TGTGCCAGCAGCCACCGGGGTAGCGGGGCTCGGGGGGACATTCAGTACTTC; CDR3aa: CASSHRGSGARGDIQYF
v_gene: TRBV30; d_gene: TRBD1; abundance: -; j_gene: TRBJ1-2; CDR3nt: TGTGCCTGGAGACCCCGAGGGGGCTATGGTGGCTACACCTTC; CDR3aa: CAWRPRGGYGGYTF
v_gene: TRBV19; d_gene: -; abundance: -; j_gene: TRBJ1-3; CDR3nt: TGTGCCAGTAGTCGAACGGGGGTTCCCGGAAACACCATATATTTT; CDR3aa: CASSRTGVPGNTIYF
v_gene: TRBV20-1; d_gene: TRBD1; abundance: -; j_gene: TRBJ2-7; CDR3nt: TGCAGTGGTGGGACAGGGGGCGAGCAGTACTTC; CDR3aa: CSGGTGGEQYF
v_gene: TRBV3-1/TRBV3-2; d_gene: TRBD1; abundance: -; j_gene: TRBJ2-1; CDR3nt: TGTGCCAGCAGCCACCTCGGCGGACAGGACCTTGAGCAGTTCTTC; CDR3aa: CASSHLGGQDLEQFF
v_gene: TRBV3-1/TRBV3-2; d_gene: TRBD2; abundance: -; j_gene: TRBJ2-7; CDR3nt: TGTGCCAGCAGCCAAGTGGGACTAGCTCCCTACGAGCAGTACTTC; CDR3aa: CASSQVGLAPYEQYF
v_gene: TRBV3-1/TRBV3-2; d_gene: TRBD2; abundance: -; j_gene: TRBJ2-1; CDR3nt: TGTGCCAGCAGTCAAGATCCCTCGACTAGCGGGCCTGAGCAGTTCTTC; CDR3aa: CASSQDPSTSGPEQFF
v_gene: TRBV2; d_gene: -; abundance: once; j_gene: TRBJ2-7; CDR3nt: TGTGCCAGCAGCCCGGGACTGCCCTACGAGCAGTACTTC; CDR3aa: CASSPGLPYEQYF
v_gene: TRBV29-1; d_gene: TRBD1; abundance: -; j_gene: TRBJ1-1; CDR3nt: TGCAGCGTTCTAGGGGGCCTGCATGCTGAAGCTTTCTTT; CDR3aa: CSVLGGLHAEAFF
v_gene: TRBV10-3; d_gene: -; abundance: -; j_gene: TRBJ2-2; CDR3nt: TGTGCCATCGGCCCGCCAGGGAACGGGAACACCGGGGAGCTGTTTTTT; CDR3aa: CAIGPPGNGNTGELFF
v_gene: TRBV27; d_gene: -; abundance: -; j_gene: TRBJ1-1; CDR3nt: TGTGCCAGCAGCCCAAAACAGGGTTGGTCCACTGAAGCTTTCTTT; CDR3aa: CASSPKQGWSTEAFF
v_gene: TRBV10-3; d_gene: -; abundance: -; j_gene: TRBJ1-1; CDR3nt: TGTGCCATCAGTGCCCAATCGGGGGTGGACACTGAAGCTTTCTTT; CDR3aa: CAISAQSGVDTEAFF
v_gene: TRBV11-2; d_gene: -; abundance: -; j_gene: TRBJ2-7; CDR3nt: TGTGCCAGCAGCCTGCTGGCAGGGACTCCCTACGAGCAGTACTTC; CDR3aa: CASSLLAGTPYEQYF
v_gene: TRBV5-1; d_gene: -; abundance: -; j_gene: TRBJ2-5; CDR3nt: TGCGCCAGCAGCTTGGGGGAAGGGGCGCGGACCCAGTACTTC; CDR3aa: CASSLGEGARTQYF
v_gene: TRBV12-5; d_gene: -; abundance: -; j_gene: TRBJ2-3; CDR3nt: TGTGCTAGTGGTTTGGGGACACCCGGCACAGATACGCAGTATTTT; CDR3aa: CASGLGTPGTDTQYF
v_gene: TRBV12-3/TRBV12-4; d_gene: -; abundance: -; j_gene: TRBJ1-4; CDR3nt: TGTGCCAGCAGAGGTGACAGGCGAGCACTGTTTTTT; CDR3aa: CASRGDRRALFF
v_gene: TRBV7-6; d_gene: -; abundance: -; j_gene: TRBJ2-2; CDR3nt: TGTGCCAGCAGCCGAGGTGCTCCTAACACCGGGGAGCTGTTTTTT; CDR3aa: CASSRGAPNTGELFF
v_gene: TRBV3-1/TRBV3-2; d_gene: -; abundance: -; j_gene: TRBJ1-1; CDR3nt: TGTGCCAGCAGCCAAAGGTCAGGTGGATCTGAAGCTTTCTTT; CDR3aa: CASSQRSGGSEAFF
v_gene: TRBV6-1; d_gene: -; abundance: -; j_gene: TRBJ1-2; CDR3nt: TGTGCCAGCAGTGCCCAGACCCTCTCCGGCGGGGTATATGGCTACACCTTC; CDR3aa: CASSAQTLSGGVYGYTF
v_gene: TRBV7-9; d_gene: -; abundance: -; j_gene: TRBJ1-1; CDR3nt: TGTGCCAGCAGCCCCGGACTTACCTCGGAGGAGGCTGAAGCTTTCTTT; CDR3aa: CASSPGLTSEEAEAFF
v_gene: TRBV18; d_gene: -; abundance: once; j_gene: TRBJ1-4; CDR3nt: TGTGCCAGCTCCCGGGGGAGAATGAGGAGTAATGAAAAACTGTTTTTT; CDR3aa: CASSRGRMRSNEKLFF
v_gene: TRBV7-8; d_gene: -; abundance: -; j_gene: TRBJ2-3; CDR3nt: TGTGCCAGCAGCCTTAACATAGATACGCAGTATTTT; CDR3aa: CASSLNIDTQYF
v_gene: TRBV30; d_gene: -; abundance: -; j_gene: TRBJ2-3; CDR3nt: TGTGCCTGGGGACGGGCCCCAAGCGGACATACGCAGTATTTT; CDR3aa: CAWGRAPSGHTQYF
v_gene: TRBV3-1/TRBV3-2; d_gene: TRBD2; abundance: -; j_gene: TRBJ2-1; CDR3nt: TGTGCCAGCAGCCAAGTCCCCAGCGGGGGCTCCTACAATGAGCAGTTCTTC; CDR3aa: CASSQVPSGGSYNEQFF
v_gene: TRBV19; d_gene: -; abundance: -; j_gene: TRBJ1-2; CDR3nt: TGTGCCGCGGGGTGGGGCATCTATGGCTACACCTTC; CDR3aa: CAAGWGIYGYTF
v_gene: TRBV7-6; d_gene: -; abundance: -; j_gene: TRBJ1-5; CDR3nt: TGTGCCAGCAGCCCGCGGGGAGCAAATCAGCCCCAGCATTTT; CDR3aa: CASSPRGANQPQHF
v_gene: TRBV6-6; d_gene: TRBD1; abundance: -; j_gene: TRBJ1-1; CDR3nt: TGTGCCAGCAGTTTAATCCGGGGACAGGGGGCTCTCGCTTTCTTT; CDR3aa: CASSLIRGQGALAFF
v_gene: TRBV27; d_gene: TRBD2; abundance: many; j_gene: TRBJ2-5; CDR3nt: TGTGCCAGCAGTCCGGGACTAGCGGGAATGGGGCGAGAGACCCAGTACTTC; CDR3aa: CASSPGLAGMGRETQYF
v_gene: TRBV5-5; d_gene: -; abundance: -; j_gene: TRBJ2-1; CDR3nt: TGTGCCAGCAGCTTAACTTGGACAGACCCGAGCTCCTACAATGAGCAGTTCTTC; CDR3aa: CASSLTWTDPSSYNEQFF
v_gene: TRBV5-4; d_gene: -; abundance: -; j_gene: TRBJ1-2; CDR3nt: TGTGCCAGCAGCCACCGTTCAGGGCCCAACTATGGCTACACCTTC; CDR3aa: CASSHRSGPNYGYTF
v_gene: TRBV14; d_gene: TRBD1; abundance: -; j_gene: TRBJ1-2; CDR3nt: TGTGCCAGCAGCCGATTCCGGACAGGTGCTGGTGGCTACACCTTC; CDR3aa: CASSRFRTGAGGYTF
v_gene: TRBV18; d_gene: -; abundance: -; j_gene: TRBJ1-6; CDR3nt: TGTGCCAGCTCGCCCCCGGGACGGGAGCTTTCACCCCTCCACTTT; CDR3aa: CASSPPGRELSPLHF
v_gene: TRBV27; d_gene: TRBD2; abundance: -; j_gene: TRBJ2-1; CDR3nt: TGTGCCAGCAGTTTATTGCTAGCGGGGGGGTACAATGAGCAGTTCTTC; CDR3aa: CASSLLLAGGYNEQFF
v_gene: TRBV19; d_gene: TRBD1; abundance: -; j_gene: TRBJ2-6; CDR3nt: TGTGCCAGTAGTCCCTGGACAGGGGGCGCCGGTGGGGCCAACGTCCTGACTTTC; CDR3aa: CASSPWTGGAGGANVLTF
v_gene: TRBV3-1/TRBV3-2; d_gene: TRBD1; abundance: -; j_gene: TRBJ1-6; CDR3nt: TGTGCCAGCAGCCAGCCCCGGGACAGGGGAGCGCCCCTCCACTTT; CDR3aa: CASSQPRDRGAPLHF
v_gene: TRBV4-1; d_gene: -; abundance: -; j_gene: TRBJ1-1; CDR3nt: TGCGCCAGCAGCCTAACCGACAGCTCGAAGGGGGAAGCTTTCTTT; CDR3aa: CASSLTDSSKGEAFF
v_gene: TRBV5-1; d_gene: TRBD1; abundance: -; j_gene: TRBJ2-7; CDR3nt: TGCGCCAGCAGACTCGGGACAGATTCCTACGAGCAGTACTTC; CDR3aa: CASRLGTDSYEQYF
v_gene: TRBV19; d_gene: -; abundance: -; j_gene: TRBJ1-5; CDR3nt: TGTGCCAGTAGTATCCTACAGGGAATGAGAATACAGCCCCAGCATTTT; CDR3aa: CASSILQGMRIQPQHF
v_gene: TRBV11-3; d_gene: -; abundance: -; j_gene: TRBJ2-1; CDR3nt: TGTGCCAGCAGCTTAGGAGGGTTGTCCTACAATGAGCAGTTCTTC; CDR3aa: CASSLGGLSYNEQFF
v_gene: TRBV6-6; d_gene: -; abundance: -; j_gene: TRBJ2-7; CDR3nt: TGTGCCAGCAGTTACGTCAGTTACGAGCAGTACTTC; CDR3aa: CASSYVSYEQYF
v_gene: TRBV30; d_gene: -; abundance: -; j_gene: TRBJ1-4; CDR3nt: TGTGCCTGGAGTGTACGCGGACACCCTGATGAAAAACTGTTTTTT; CDR3aa: CAWSVRGHPDEKLFF
v_gene: TRBV3-1/TRBV3-2; d_gene: TRBD2; abundance: once; j_gene: TRBJ2-1; CDR3nt: TGTGCCAGCAGCTTAGCGGGGAGCTCCTACAATGAGCAGTTCTTC; CDR3aa: CASSLAGSSYNEQFF